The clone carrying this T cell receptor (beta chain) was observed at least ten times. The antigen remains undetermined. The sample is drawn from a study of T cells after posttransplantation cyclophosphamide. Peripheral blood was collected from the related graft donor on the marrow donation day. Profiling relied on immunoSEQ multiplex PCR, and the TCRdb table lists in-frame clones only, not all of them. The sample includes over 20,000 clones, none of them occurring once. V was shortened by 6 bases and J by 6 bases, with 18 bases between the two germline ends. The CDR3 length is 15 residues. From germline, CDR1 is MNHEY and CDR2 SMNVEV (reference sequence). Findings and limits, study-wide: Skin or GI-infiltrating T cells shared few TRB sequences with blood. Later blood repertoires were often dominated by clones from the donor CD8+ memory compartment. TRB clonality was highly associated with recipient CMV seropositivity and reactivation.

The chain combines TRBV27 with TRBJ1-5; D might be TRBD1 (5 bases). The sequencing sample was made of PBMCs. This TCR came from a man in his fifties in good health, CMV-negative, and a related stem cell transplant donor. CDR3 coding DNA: TGTGCCAGCAGGTGGGAAGGGGCCGTCTCTCAGCCCCAGCATTTT. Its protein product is CASRWEGAVSQPQHF.